The source of this TCR beta chain is a study of blood T cell repertoires in COVID-19. Study-wide background: The United States, Italy and Spain were the sources of the acute and convalescent COVID-19 samples.

As handled by the study authors: Reference gene primer amplification in the assay estimated nucleated cell counts. Repertoires were generated with immunoSEQ multiplex PCR, while TCRdb's copy carries only in-frame clones and drops some. V, J and clone size are taken as reported in that table, and D and trimming were inferred from the DNA itself. The profile shows 250,000 to 350,000 clones, about 90% of them singletons. Germline CDR1 MNHEY, CDR2 SMNVEV (reference sequence). V lost 6 bases and J lost 0, with 12 bases in between. The length of the CDR3 is 15 residues. The sequenced material came from peripheral blood. The V call is TRBV27, the J call TRBJ2-1; D might be TRBD2 (6 bases). This sequence originates from a man between 18 and 29 years old who had recovered from COVID-19. CDR3 loop: CASSGRPSSYNEQFF. DNA for the CDR3: TGTGCCAGCAGCGGGAGACCAAGCTCCTACAATGAGCAGTTCTTC.